A selection of T cell receptor beta chains follows, all from one sample in a study of blood T cell repertoires in COVID-19. Generated by immunoSEQ multiplex PCR, the TCRdb table keeps only in-frame clones and is missing some. The sample has a few hundred thousand clones, around 91% seen once; the top ten hold about 1%. Sequencing was carried out using PBMCs or T cells enriched from blood (not recorded which). Receptor source: a man between 18 and 29 years old who had recovered from COVID-19. Both conserved end residues are trimmed from each CDR3.

cdr3_aa	j_call	v_call
ASSQIAGSSTDTQY	TRBJ2-3	TRBV10-2
ASSVAGAYGYT	TRBJ1-2	TRBV9
ASSVGGQPDQY	TRBJ2-4	TRBV9
ASSSGTANSPLH	TRBJ1-6	TRBV7-3
ASSAASVNEQF	TRBJ2-1	TRBV6-2/TRBV6-3
ASRRSGRAYEQY	TRBJ2-7	TRBV3-1/TRBV3-2
ASSPRIAVQGHEQY	TRBJ2-7	TRBV18
ASKVGDNSPLH	TRBJ1-6	TRBV28
ASSLGQGTSYEQY	TRBJ2-7	TRBV18
ASSFNPGQPQETQY	TRBJ2-5	TRBV5-1
ASSAPPVYEQY	TRBJ2-7	TRBV27
ASSPGQTYEQY	TRBJ2-7	TRBV19
AWSVGVETQY	TRBJ2-5	TRBV30
ASSDGTSDDEQY	TRBJ2-7	TRBV6-1
ASSLIRGSTGELF	TRBJ2-2	TRBV28
ASSQGLTENSYEQY	TRBJ2-7	TRBV4-2
ASSQLAGGPVYNEQF	TRBJ2-1	TRBV3-1/TRBV3-2
ASSLGAGSYNEQF	TRBJ2-1	TRBV5-1
ASREGANTEAF	TRBJ1-1	TRBV6-5
ASNQQGAGEQY	TRBJ2-7	TRBV28
ASCQVAGTSGQF	TRBJ2-1	TRBV2
ASTLGATGGTDTQY	TRBJ2-3	TRBV9
ASSLTGSSYNEQF	TRBJ2-1	TRBV28
ASSFYRDSAGSPLH	TRBJ1-6	TRBV27
ASSIGGGINYGYT	TRBJ1-2	TRBV19
ASSPGFLLTEAF	TRBJ1-1	TRBV5-1
ASSRVGTGRTYEQY	TRBJ2-7	TRBV7-2
ATSRDISGQF	TRBJ2-1	TRBV15
ASSFNQGYEQY	TRBJ2-7	TRBV7-9
ASSLDRVLNYGYT	TRBJ1-2	TRBV6-5
ASSLGQSYYGYT	TRBJ1-2	TRBV28
ASSPRGWVINYGYT	TRBJ1-2	TRBV27
ASSAPSSRGSYEQY	TRBJ2-7	TRBV7-9
ASKRGQANYEQY	TRBJ2-7	TRBV6-5
ATSRDGGTTTDTQY	TRBJ2-3	TRBV15
ASSPGTQGGNTIY	TRBJ1-3	TRBV18
ASSESGVRKQF	TRBJ2-1	TRBV6-1
SASGGTGNQPQH	TRBJ1-5	TRBV20-1
ASSQDELAPYNEQF	TRBJ2-1	TRBV4-3
ASSRTSGRQY	TRBJ2-7	TRBV3-1/TRBV3-2
ATSDRDRGRYNEQF	TRBJ2-1	TRBV24-1
ATQLGNSVSQF	TRBJ2-1	TRBV2
ASSFSGANTGELF	TRBJ2-2	TRBV7-8
ASSSGNEQF	TRBJ2-1	TRBV5-1
ASSTLAGGPDEQF	TRBJ2-1	TRBV5-1